The 28 T cell receptor delta chains listed next were all sequenced from one sample in a study of Vδ1+ human thymocytes. Extracted RNA was reverse transcribed into cDNA. Pooled V-gene forward primers with one constant-region reverse primer generated the CDR3 amplicons by multiplex PCR. TCRdb re-processed the multiplex PCR reads via CATT. This repertoire shows some 73,000 delta-chain clones, more than 30% found once; its top ten account for 0.2% to 0.3%. Overall study findings and caveats: Thymic TRG and TRD repertoires appeared highly polyclonal.

Their specific antigens are unknown. The specimen was Vdelta1+ gamma-delta thymocytes from the thymus. Subset indicated: FACS-sorted CD3+ TCRalphabeta- TCRVdelta1+ TCRVdelta2- thymocytes. The receptors come from a boy under two years old who had congenital heart surgery.

This clone has just a few counts. The rearrangement links TRDV1 to TRDJ1; D is possibly TRDD2 (5 bases). Germline CDR1 reads TSWWSYY; CDR2 reads QGS. This CDR3 region has 20 residues. V lost 4 bases and J 0 bases, leaving 27 bases between the germline ends. The CDR3: CALGGVPTGVPSPYTDKLIF. The CDR3 nucleotides are TGTGCTCTTGGGGGGGTACCTACCGGGGTTCCGTCGCCATACACCGATAAACTCATCTTT.

V is TRDV1 and J is TRDJ1; D is undetermined. Trimming pared 2 bases from V and 7 bases from J, leaving 5 bases between. The CDR3 extends over 11 amino acids. Looked up from germline, CDR1 is TSWWSYY and CDR2 is QGS. This CDR3 reads CALGESGKLIF. CDR3 DNA sequence: TGTGCTCTTGGGGAATCAGGTAAACTCATCTTT.

Remarks on this clone: One end of the junction does not line up with germline, which may come from a read error. The chain recombines TRDV1 with TRDJ1; maybe TRDD3 (6 bases). Germline CDR1 and CDR2: TSWWSYY and QGS. The CDR3 has 21 amino acids. CDR3 loop: CALGELASPGATSFKDDKLIF. The CDR3 region has the DNA TGTGCTCTTGGGGAACTAGCTTCTCCTGGGGCCACCTCCTTTAAAGACGATAAACTCATCTTC.

The chain links TRDV1 to TRDJ1, with 8 bases lining up with TRDD3. This CDR3 region has 18 residues. V lost 2 bases, J lost 0 bases, and 11 bases stayed unmatched. CDR1 TSWWSYY and CDR2 QGS come from the germline V gene. The CDR3 loop is CALGEVPLNWGYTDKLIF. CDR3 coding DNA: TGTGCTCTTGGGGAAGTCCCCCTCAACTGGGGGTACACCGATAAACTCATCTTT.

The chain couples TRDV1 to TRDJ1, with 9 positions matching TRDD3. Germline V gene data show CDR1 as TSWWSYY and CDR2 as QGS. The length of the CDR3 is 19 residues. V was clipped by 1 base and J by 0 bases; unmatched bases: 12. In DNA, the CDR3 is TGTGCTCTTGGGGAACGCCGGGGATACGCCTCGGGAAACACCGATAAACTCATCTTT. It specifies CALGERRGYASGNTDKLIF.

The gene calls are TRDV1 and TRDJ1; 13 nucleotides match TRDD3. Trimming took 5 bases from V and 0 from J; bases not matched to a gene: 21. This CDR3 contains 22 residues. Germline V gene sequence: CDR1 TSWWSYY, CDR2 QGS. CDR3 sequence: CALGPIFLRSTGGYGYTDKLIF. The DNA of the CDR3 is TGTGCTCTTGGGCCCATTTTCCTACGGTCTACTGGGGGATACGGTTACACCGATAAACTCATCTTT.

The rearrangement uses TRDV1 and TRDJ1; D is unresolved. V dropped 0 bases and J dropped 1 base, with 15 bases sitting between them. The length of the CDR3 is 17 residues. CDR1 and CDR2 (germline): TSWWSYY, QGS. CDR3 nucleotides: TGTGCTCTTGGGGAACTTTCGCTAATTTATGGCACCGATAAACTCATCTTT. Translated: CALGELSLIYGTDKLIF.

This clone was observed a few times. V usage is TRDV1 and J usage is TRDJ1; D gene ambiguous. V lost 3 bases and J 0 bases, leaving 5 bases between the germline ends. Germline CDR1 reads TSWWSYY; CDR2 reads QGS. This CDR3 region has 13 residues. CDR3 DNA: TGTGCTCTTGGGGACTCGCACACCGATAAACTCATCTTT. This codes for CALGDSHTDKLIF.

As to this clone: Other DNA sequences within the sample encode an identical CDR3. This chain connects TRDV1 to TRDJ1; 7 positions agree with TRDD3. The CDR3 contains 17 residues. J lost 8 bases, V lost 4 bases, and 19 bases had no gene match. CDR1 is TSWWSYY and CDR2 is QGS in the germline V gene. The CDR3 DNA is TGTGCTCTTGGGGCCCCCCCCGGGGACTGGGGCTGTGGGAAACTCATCTTT. It yields the protein CALGAPPGDWGCGKLIF.

The chain has TRDV1 and TRDJ1, with 13 positions matching TRDD3. CDR3 length: 23 residues. With V trimmed by 0 bases and J by 5 bases, 24 bases remained unmatched. CDR1 is TSWWSYY and CDR2 is QGS in the germline V gene. The CDR3 spells CALGELLIGAHTGGYGESDKLIF. The DNA of the CDR3 is TGTGCTCTTGGGGAACTCCTCATTGGAGCTCATACTGGGGGATACGGTGAGAGTGATAAACTCATCTTT.

This chain connects TRDV1 to TRDJ1; the D gene could be TRDD2 or TRDD3 (8 bases each). Deletions cut 4 bases from V and 0 bases from J, with 27 bases between. CDR3 length: 20 amino acids. Germline loops: CDR1 TSWWSYY, CDR2 QGS. DNA of the CDR3: TGTGCTCTTGGGGCCTTCCTATATACTGGGGGTCGCTCGTACACCGATAAACTCATCTTT. Protein product: CALGAFLYTGGRSYTDKLIF.

There are a few counts of this clone. This chain links TRDV1 with TRDJ1; 7 nucleotides align to TRDD3. Trimming at V came to 1 base and at J to 0 bases, leaving 11 bases not matched to a gene. Germline CDR1 and CDR2: TSWWSYY and QGS. The CDR3 has 18 amino acids. CDR3 nucleotides: TGTGCTCTTGGGGAACCCCTACGAACTGGGGTGTACACCGATAAACTCATCTTT. It yields the protein CALGEPLRTGVYTDKLIF.

The chain joins TRDV1 to TRDJ1; D remains unclear. From germline, CDR1 is TSWWSYY and CDR2 QGS. V lost 1 base to trimming and J lost 0 bases, with 9 bases between them. The CDR3 has 15 residues. CDR3 DNA: TGTGCTCTTGGGGAACCCATACCGTACACCGATAAACTCATCTTT. Translating it yields CALGEPIPYTDKLIF.

This rearrangement joins TRDV1 to TRDJ1, with 13 nucleotides matching TRDD3. The CDR3 consists of 19 residues. The J segment lost 1 base and the V segment lost 3 bases, leaving 11 bases of the junction unmatched. Germline assignment: CDR1 TSWWSYY and CDR2 QGS. CDR3 nucleotides: TGTGCTCTTGGGGAGCTGTACGTATACTGGGGGATACGCACCGATAAACTCATCTTT. Its protein is CALGELYVYWGIRTDKLIF.

This sequence joins TRDV1 and TRDJ1; 9 nucleotides match TRDD3. Germline V gene data show CDR1 as TSWWSYY and CDR2 as QGS. The trim removed 3 bases at V and 0 bases at J, leaving 23 bases unmatched. The CDR3 loop spans 22 amino acids. CDR3 residues: CALGERIPPSYWGREYTDKLIF. CDR3 sequence (DNA): TGTGCTCTTGGGGAGAGGATTCCGCCATCTTACTGGGGGAGAGAGTACACCGATAAACTCATCTTT.

The chain carries TRDV1 and TRDJ1, with 7 bases matching TRDD3. Trimming at V came to 4 bases and at J to 7 bases, leaving 24 bases not matched to a gene. This CDR3 has 19 amino acids. Germline assignment: CDR1 TSWWSYY and CDR2 QGS. In DNA, the CDR3 is TGTGCTCTTGGGGGAGCCCGTTTATTCCCCGCACTGGGATACCGTAAACTCATCTTT. This encodes CALGGARLFPALGYRKLIF.

This chain links TRDV1 with TRDJ2; the D gene is possibly TRDD2 (5 bases). With 0 bases removed from V and 6 bases from J, the gap between germline ends came to 14 bases. Per germline, CDR1 TSWWSYY and CDR2 QGS. This CDR3 has 16 amino acids. This chain's CDR3 is CALGELAPPLPAQLFF. The CDR3 region has the DNA TGTGCTCTTGGGGAACTGGCCCCCCCCCTACCAGCACAACTCTTCTTT.

This clone was counted only a few times. The V and J genes are TRDV1 and TRDJ1; 13 bases fit TRDD3. V trimming: 0 bases; J trimming: 2 bases; junction bases outside the gene matches: 39. The CDR3 sequence is 29 residues long. CDR1 and CDR2 from the germline V gene are TSWWSYY and QGS. This CDR3 reads CALGELAPSTFFLVLGDTRIEGETDKLIF. The CDR3 DNA follows: TGTGCTCTTGGGGAACTTGCCCCCTCCACCTTCTTCCTCGTACTGGGGGATACGCGTATCGAGGGGGAGACCGATAAACTCATCTTT.

The V call is TRDV1, the J call TRDJ1; TRDD2 is a possible D gene (6 bases). The ends were cut back, 4 bases at V and 4 bases at J, with 16 bases in the middle. Per the germline V gene, CDR1 is TSWWSYY and CDR2 is QGS. This CDR3 is 15 amino acids long. The CDR3 region is CALGVGLPGIDKLIF. CDR3 bases: TGTGCTCTTGGGGTCGGCCTTCCGGGCATCGATAAACTCATCTTT.

The chain recombines TRDV1 with TRDJ1; D is possibly TRDD2 (7 bases). The CDR3 covers 19 residues. V shed 4 bases and J shed 0 bases, with 24 bases lying between them. Per the germline V gene, CDR1 is TSWWSYY and CDR2 is QGS. This CDR3 is CALGGDSYVLGQNTDKLIF. The CDR3 region has the DNA TGTGCTCTTGGGGGGGATTCCTACGTACTGGGTCAGAACACCGATAAACTCATCTTT.

J is TRDJ1 and V is TRDV1, with 10 positions matching TRDD3. The CDR3 consists of 21 residues. J was trimmed by 0 bases and V by 1 base; bases with no gene match: 17. CDR1 and CDR2 (germline): TSWWSYY, QGS. The CDR3 reads CALGERVRGIRSAIYTDKLIF. CDR3 sequence (DNA): TGTGCTCTTGGGGAACGGGTCCGGGGGATACGCTCGGCGATTTACACCGATAAACTCATCTTT.

The chain uses TRDV2 and TRDJ1; the D call may be TRDD2 or TRDD3 (8 bases each). The germline CDR1 and CDR2 sequences are GEAIGNYY and EKD. V lost 3 bases, J lost 5 bases, and 33 bases lay in between. The CDR3 is made up of 20 amino acids. CDR3 nucleotides: TGTGCCTGTGACTCCCTCTTCCTACTGGTGGGATACGTGGGGGATGATAAACTCATCTTT. Translated: CACDSLFLLVGYVGDDKLIF.

The chain combines TRDV1 with TRDJ1; D gene ambiguous. This CDR3 contains 20 residues. Trimming took off 1 base at V and 0 bases at J, with 24 bases between the two ends. Germline lookup yields CDR1 TSWWSYY and CDR2 QGS. The CDR3 DNA reads as TGTGCTCTTGGGGAACCAAAACGTCCCGTCCCGAAAGCTAACACCGATAAACTCATCTTT. Translating gives CALGEPKRPVPKANTDKLIF.

This clone was detected only a few times. One end of the junction is discordant with germline, which a read error may explain. This chain joins TRDV1 and TRDJ1; no reliable D call. Germline CDR1 reads TSWWSYY; CDR2 reads QGS. This CDR3 has 18 amino acids. The CDR3 DNA reads as TGTGCTCTTGGGGAACTAGGTCCTTTGGCGACCAGTTTCCATAAGCTCATCTTT. This translates into CALGELGPLATSFHKLIF.

This chain links TRDV2 with TRDJ3, with 7 bases matching TRDD3. The V gene end was trimmed by 7 bases and the J gene end by 1 base; junction bases not matched to a gene: 12. Germline V CDR1 and CDR2: GEAIGNYY, EKD. The CDR3 spans 18 residues. CDR3 nucleotide sequence: TGTGCCTGCCACCGTACTGGGGCCGCTTCCTGGGACACCCGACAGATGTTTTTC. Amino acids: CACHRTGAASWDTRQMFF.

The chain links TRDV1 to TRDJ1; 13 bases are a match to TRDD3. Looked up from germline, CDR1 is TSWWSYY and CDR2 is QGS. The CDR3 contains 24 residues. J lost 2 bases, V lost 2 bases, and 26 bases had no gene match. The CDR3 region is CALGESRLRRVYWGIRQGTDKLIF. The CDR3 nucleotides are TGTGCTCTTGGGGAAAGTAGGCTCCGCCGGGTGTACTGGGGGATACGCCAAGGGACCGATAAACTCATCTTT.

The rearrangement links TRDV1 to TRDJ1; tentatively, D is TRDD3 (5 bases). The germline CDR1 and CDR2 sequences are TSWWSYY and QGS. The CDR3 has 15 amino acids. The ends were cut back, 9 bases at V and 5 bases at J, with 22 bases in the middle. In nucleotides, the CDR3 is TGTGCTCTCACGAGGGGGTTCCGTGGCTCAGATAAACTCATCTTT. Residues: CALTRGFRGSDKLIF.

The chain joins TRDV1 to TRDJ1; 10 bases match TRDD3. The CDR3 covers 20 residues. Per the germline V gene, CDR1 is TSWWSYY and CDR2 is QGS. The V segment lost 1 base and the J segment 0 bases; nucleotides outside the gene matches: 14. CDR3 coding DNA: TGTGCTCTTGGGGAACACCAATACGTTGGGGGATACATCTACACCGATAAACTCATCTTT. This codes for CALGEHQYVGGYIYTDKLIF.